This passage covers 24 T cell receptor beta chains from one sample sequenced in a study of identical twins. Each CDR3 protein gets one entry after TCRdb re-called the 5' RACE reads with MiXCR. The data show hundreds of thousands of distinct CDR3 sequences, 24% seen once. The sample was also linked to a second study, of T cells expressing NK-cell markers.

The specimen was CD4+ T cells sorted from blood. The source is a woman between 18 and 29 years old in good health.

There are a few counts of this clonotype. This chain connects TRBV12-3 or TRBV12-4 to TRBJ1-2; no firm D call. V shed 3 bases and J shed 2 bases, with 7 bases lying between them. The CDR3 runs to 13 residues. As DNA, the CDR3 is TGTGCCAGCAGTTTGGTGATGAACTATGGCTACACCTTC. This sequence encodes CASSLVMNYGYTF.

The chain employs TRBV30 and TRBJ2-5; 10 bases are shared with TRBD2. J lost 1 base, V lost 0 bases, and 8 bases had no gene match. Germline-derived CDR1 and CDR2 are GTSNPN and SVGIG (reference sequence). This CDR3 spans 17 amino acids. The CDR3 reads CAWSVSLAGASQETQYF. CDR3 nucleotide sequence: TGTGCCTGGAGTGTGTCCCTAGCGGGAGCGAGCCAAGAGACCCAGTACTTC.

The chain uses TRBV6-5 and TRBJ2-7; 8 bases fit TRBD1. V was clipped by 0 bases and J by 7 bases; unmatched bases: 5. The CDR3 spans 14 residues. Germline V gene lookup returns CDR1 MNHEY and CDR2 SVGAGI. CDR3 coding DNA: TGTGCCAGCAGTTACTCGGACAGGGCGGGGGAGCAGTACTTC. Its protein is CASSYSDRAGEQYF.

The chain couples TRBV29-1 to TRBJ1-2, with TRBD1 matching over 7 bases. Losses at the gene ends were 6 bases for V and 4 bases for J; bases not matched to a gene: 14. The CDR3 spans 15 residues. Germline loops: CDR1 SQVTM, CDR2 ANQGSEA. The CDR3 bases are TGCAGCGTAAACCCCGGGGGGACAGTTGCCTATGGCTACACCTTC. It codes for CSVNPGGTVAYGYTF.

This clonotype has a count of ten or more. The chain employs TRBV21-1 and TRBJ2-7. TRBV21-1 counts as a pseudogene. This CDR3 comprises 16 residues. The CDR3 nucleotides are TGTGCCAGCAGCAAAGTTTGGCGTACGGAATCCTACGAGCAGTACTTC. It translates to CASSKVWRTESYEQYF.

In this sample, this clonotype turned up a few times. This chain joins TRBV20-1 and TRBJ2-1; 11 positions match TRBD2. CDR1 DFQATT and CDR2 SNEGSKA come from the germline V gene (reference sequence). V shed 5 bases, J shed 6 bases, and the junction held 6 bases outside the gene matches. CDR3 length: 14 residues. The CDR3 sequence is CSAALAGGGNEQFF. The CDR3 DNA is TGCAGTGCTGCCTTAGCGGGAGGGGGCAATGAGCAGTTCTTC.

The gene calls are TRBV5-1 and TRBJ1-1; D is perhaps TRBD1 (5 bases). CDR1 and CDR2 (germline): SGHRS, YFSETQ. With 1 base removed from V and 5 bases from J, the gap between germline ends came to 21 bases. This CDR3 is 17 amino acids long. CDR3 region: CASSLFPGRDLSTEAFF. The CDR3 DNA reads TGCGCCAGCAGCTTGTTTCCAGGGAGGGACTTGAGTACTGAAGCTTTCTTT.

This clonotype was seen at least ten times. The genes are TRBV5-1 and TRBJ2-1; 7 bases are a match to TRBD2. The CDR3 has 14 amino acids. Germline CDR1 and CDR2: SGHRS and YFSETQ. After removal of 2 bases from V and 4 bases from J, the junction contained 3 bases not matched to a gene. The CDR3 region is CASSLSGAYNEQFF. The CDR3, as DNA: TGCGCCAGCAGCTTAAGCGGGGCATACAATGAGCAGTTCTTC.

The chain recombines TRBV5-1 with TRBJ2-3; 9 bases agree with TRBD1. The CDR3 is made up of 14 amino acids. Trimming cost V 6 bases and J 5 bases; bases outside gene matches: 7. Germline V gene data show CDR1 as SGHRS and CDR2 as YFSETQ. CDR3 protein: CASTAGQGIDTQYF. The CDR3 coding sequence is TGCGCCAGCACCGCCGGACAGGGGATAGATACGCAGTATTTT.

This clonotype was counted between two and nine times. The V and J genes are TRBV7-2 and TRBJ1-5; D is uncertain. V lost 7 bases and J 5 bases, leaving 12 bases between the germline ends. Germline lookup yields CDR1 SGHTA and CDR2 FQGNSA. This CDR3 has 13 residues. CDR3 DNA: TGTGCCAGCACCATCAGAGGCTATCAGCCCCAGCATTTT. Translation gives CASTIRGYQPQHF. Supplemented by reference TRBV7-2 and TRBJ1-5, the full variable domain reads GAGVSQSPSNKVTEKGKDVELRCDPISGHTALYWYRQSLGQGLEFLIYFQGNSAPDKSGLPSDRFSAERTGGSVSTLTIQRTQQEDSAVYLCASTIRGYQPQHFGDGTRLSIL.

This sequence joins TRBV20-1 and TRBJ2-1, with 10 bases fitting TRBD2. CDR1 is DFQATT, CDR2 SNEGSKA, per germline (reference sequence). Trimming took 1 base from V and 5 from J; bases not matched to a gene: 5. This CDR3 comprises 15 residues. The CDR3 bases are TGCAGTGCTAGAGCAGGGGGACTAGCGCACAATGAGCAGTTCTTC. Protein: CSARAGGLAHNEQFF.

V is TRBV2 and J is TRBJ2-2; D might be TRBD1 (7 bases). The CDR3 consists of 15 residues. The V gene's germline CDR1 is SNHLY and CDR2 FYNNEI. Between the trimmed V and J ends, which lost 6 bases and 4 bases, there was a span of 15 bases. CDR3 region: CASRRQGGGTGELFF. CDR3 nucleotide sequence: TGTGCCAGCAGACGGCAGGGGGGTGGCACCGGGGAGCTGTTTTTT.

The chain employs TRBV3-1 and TRBJ2-5; a possible D gene is TRBD2 (7 bases). The V gene's germline CDR1 is LGHDT and CDR2 YNNKEL (reference sequence). V dropped 4 bases and J dropped 2 bases, with 20 bases sitting between them. The CDR3 loop spans 17 amino acids. The CDR3 DNA reads TGTGCCAGCAGCCGACTAGCTGGGGGCCCCCATCAAGAGACCCAGTACTTC. Protein sequence: CASSRLAGGPHQETQYF.

This clonotype was observed a handful of times. The V and J genes are TRBV5-1 and TRBJ2-7; 9 positions match TRBD1. CDR1 and CDR2 from the germline V gene are SGHRS and YFSETQ. CDR3 length equals 15 residues. The trim removed 0 bases at V and 3 bases at J, leaving 4 bases unmatched. The CDR3 spells CASSLDRGLHYEQYF. For the CDR3, the DNA is TGCGCCAGCAGCTTGGACAGGGGGCTTCACTACGAGCAGTACTTC.

The chain has TRBV4-3 and TRBJ2-5; 8 bases align to TRBD2. The J segment lost 5 bases and the V segment lost 3 bases, leaving 8 bases of the junction unmatched. The CDR3 extends over 15 amino acids. Germline assignment: CDR1 LGHNA and CDR2 YSLEER. CDR3 sequence reads: CASSQGLVGSETQYF. CDR3 coding DNA: TGCGCCAGCAGCCAGGGACTAGTGGGGTCGGAGACCCAGTACTTC.

This clonotype was found a few times. The chain carries TRBV6-1 and TRBJ1-1, with D hard to call. CDR3 size: 12 residues. V dropped 7 bases and J dropped 4 bases, with 10 bases sitting between them. CDR1 and CDR2 from the germline V gene are MNHNS and SASEGT. The CDR3 reads CASNRAGTEAFF. The CDR3 DNA sequence: TGTGCCAGCAATCGAGCGGGCACTGAAGCTTTCTTT.

The chain has TRBV6-1 and TRBJ2-3; 7 nucleotides match TRBD2. After removal of 6 bases from V and 3 bases from J, the junction contained 9 bases not matched to a gene. This CDR3 contains 15 residues. The germline gives CDR1 MNHNS, CDR2 SASEGT. The CDR3 DNA follows: TGTGCCAGCAGGACCGCGGGAGCAGGGACAGATACGCAGTATTTT. Its translation is CASRTAGAGTDTQYF.

The chain combines TRBV28 with TRBJ1-2, with a weak D call TRBD1 (5 bases). This CDR3 has 15 amino acids. The V gene's germline CDR1 is MDHEN and CDR2 SYDVKM. Trimming removed 6 bases at V and 4 bases at J, with 18 bases between. This CDR3 is CASRLAGTRSYGYTF. The CDR3 DNA reads as TGTGCCAGCAGGTTAGCCGGGACGAGAAGCTATGGCTACACCTTC.

This clonotype occurred a few times. V and J are TRBV3-1 and TRBJ2-3, with 7 nucleotides matching TRBD2. The CDR3 runs 15 residues. The V and J ends lost 1 base and 3 bases, in that order; junction bases with no gene match: 4. Germline CDR1 LGHDT, CDR2 YNNKEL (reference sequence). CDR3 sequence reads: CASSQAGEGTDTQYF. The CDR3 coding sequence is TGTGCCAGCAGCCAAGCCGGGGAGGGGACAGATACGCAGTATTTT.

The V gene is TRBV5-1, the J gene TRBJ2-1, with D possibly matching TRBD2 (5 bases). This CDR3 region has 14 residues. Germline CDR1 reads SGHRS; CDR2 reads YFSETQ. Trimming stripped 5 bases from V and 3 bases from J, with 12 bases between. The CDR3 DNA follows: TGCGCCAGCAGTTCCGGGATGGTCTACAATGAGCAGTTCTTC. It yields the protein CASSSGMVYNEQFF.

The V and J genes are TRBV6-1 and TRBJ1-5, with D tentatively TRBD1 (5 bases). The V gene's germline CDR1 is MNHNS and CDR2 SASEGT. V lost 6 bases, J lost 4 bases, and 13 bases lay in between. The CDR3 spans 14 residues. The CDR3 DNA follows: TGTGCCAGCAGCCGACAGAAAGCGAATCAGCCCCAGCATTTT. It encodes CASSRQKANQPQHF.

J is TRBJ2-5 and V is TRBV5-1, with D perhaps TRBD1 (6 bases). CDR3 size: 13 residues. The ends were cut back, 1 base at V and 5 bases at J, with 9 bases in the middle. The germline V gene has CDR1 SGHRS and CDR2 YFSETQ. The CDR3, as DNA: TGCGCCAGCAGCTTGCAGGGGTGGGAGACCCAGTACTTC. Its translation is CASSLQGWETQYF.

The table lists this clonotype with a few counts. This rearrangement joins TRBV20-1 to TRBJ2-1; D is uncertain. V lost 0 bases to trimming and J lost 9 bases, with 9 bases between them. Germline loops: CDR1 DFQATT, CDR2 SNEGSKA (reference sequence). This CDR3 is built from 12 residues. CDR3 nucleotide sequence: TGCAGTGCTAGAGATCAAGTCACTGAGCAGTTCTTC. Translation: CSARDQVTEQFF.

This clonotype has more than one count but fewer than ten. The V gene is TRBV18, the J gene TRBJ1-4; D may be TRBD1 (6 bases). The CDR3 runs to 15 residues. The V gene lost 4 bases and the J gene lost 7 bases, with 16 bases spanning the gap. The germline CDR1 and CDR2 sequences are KGHSH and LQKENI. CDR3 residues: CASSHSRGELEKLFF. CDR3 bases: TGTGCCAGCTCACATTCCAGGGGAGAACTTGAAAAACTGTTTTTT.